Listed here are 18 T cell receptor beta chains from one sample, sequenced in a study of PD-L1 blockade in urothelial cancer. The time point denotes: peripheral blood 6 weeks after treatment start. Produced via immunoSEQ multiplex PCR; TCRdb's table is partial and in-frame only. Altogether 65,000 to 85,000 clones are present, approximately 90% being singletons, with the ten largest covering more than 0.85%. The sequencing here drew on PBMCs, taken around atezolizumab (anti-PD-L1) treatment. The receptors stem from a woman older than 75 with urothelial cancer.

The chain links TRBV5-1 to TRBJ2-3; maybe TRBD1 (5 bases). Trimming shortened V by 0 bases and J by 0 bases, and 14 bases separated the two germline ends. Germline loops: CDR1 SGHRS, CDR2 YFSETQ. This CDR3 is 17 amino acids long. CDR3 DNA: TGCGCCAGCAGCTTGGCCGTCGCAGGGATAAGCACAGATACGCAGTATTTT. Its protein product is CASSLAVAGISTDTQYF. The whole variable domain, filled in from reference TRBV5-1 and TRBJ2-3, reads KAGVTQTPRYLIKTRGQQVTLSCSPISGHRSVSWYQQTPGQGLQFLFEYFSETQRNKGNFPGRFSGRQFSNSRSEMNVSTLELGDSALYLCASSLAVAGISTDTQYFGPGTRLTVL.

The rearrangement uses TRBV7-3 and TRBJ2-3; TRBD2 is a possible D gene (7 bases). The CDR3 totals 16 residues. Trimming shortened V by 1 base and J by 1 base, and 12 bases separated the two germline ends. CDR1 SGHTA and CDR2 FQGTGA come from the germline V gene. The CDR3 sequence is CASSLIGGGGTDTQYF. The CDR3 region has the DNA TGTGCCAGCAGCTTAATCGGCGGGGGCGGCACAGATACGCAGTATTTT.

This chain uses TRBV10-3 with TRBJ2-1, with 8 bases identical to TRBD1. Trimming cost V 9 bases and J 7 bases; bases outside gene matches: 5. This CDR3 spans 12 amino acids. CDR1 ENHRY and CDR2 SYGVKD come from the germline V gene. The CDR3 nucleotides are TGTGCCATAACCACAGGGGGTAATGAGCAGTTCTTC. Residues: CAITTGGNEQFF.

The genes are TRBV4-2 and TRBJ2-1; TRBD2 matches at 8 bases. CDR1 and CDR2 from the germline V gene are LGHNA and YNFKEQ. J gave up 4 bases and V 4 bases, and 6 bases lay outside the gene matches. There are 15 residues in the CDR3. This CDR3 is CASSRGLADYNEQFF. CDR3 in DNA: TGTGCCAGCAGCCGTGGACTAGCAGATTACAATGAGCAGTTCTTC.

The CDR3 loop is CASSWTSGSGETQYF. CDR3 nucleotide sequence: TGTGCCAGCAGTTGGACTAGCGGGTCCGGGGAGACCCAGTACTTC. The genes are TRBV6-5 and TRBJ2-5, with 11 bases aligning to TRBD2. V lost 4 bases to trimming and J lost 5 bases; unmatched junction nucleotides: 6. There are 15 residues in the CDR3. The germline V gene encodes CDR1 MNHEY and CDR2 SVGAGI.

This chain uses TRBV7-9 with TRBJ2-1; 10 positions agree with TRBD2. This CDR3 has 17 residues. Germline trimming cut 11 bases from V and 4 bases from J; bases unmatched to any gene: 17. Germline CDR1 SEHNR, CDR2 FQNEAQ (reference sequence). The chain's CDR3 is CAGRASGSSVGYNEQFF. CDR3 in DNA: TGTGCCGGCCGGGCTAGCGGGAGTTCTGTGGGGTACAATGAGCAGTTCTTC.

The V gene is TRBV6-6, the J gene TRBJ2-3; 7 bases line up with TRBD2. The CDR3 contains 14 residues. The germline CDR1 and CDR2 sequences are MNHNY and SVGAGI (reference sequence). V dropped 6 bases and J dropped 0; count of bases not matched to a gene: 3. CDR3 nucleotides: TGTGCCAGCAGGTTGGGAGGGAGCACAGATACGCAGTATTTT. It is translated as CASRLGGSTDTQYF.

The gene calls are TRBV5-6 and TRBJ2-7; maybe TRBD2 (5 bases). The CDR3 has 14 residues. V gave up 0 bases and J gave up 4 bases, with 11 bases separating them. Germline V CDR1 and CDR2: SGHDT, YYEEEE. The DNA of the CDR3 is TGTGCCAGCAGCTTGGGGCGGCCGGGGTACGAGCAGTACTTC. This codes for CASSLGRPGYEQYF.

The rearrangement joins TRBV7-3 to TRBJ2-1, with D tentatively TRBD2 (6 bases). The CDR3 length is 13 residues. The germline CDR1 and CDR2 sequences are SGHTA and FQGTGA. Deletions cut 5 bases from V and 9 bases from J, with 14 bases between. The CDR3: CASSATSVGEQFF. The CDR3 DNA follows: TGTGCCAGCAGCGCGACTAGTGTGGGTGAGCAGTTCTTC.

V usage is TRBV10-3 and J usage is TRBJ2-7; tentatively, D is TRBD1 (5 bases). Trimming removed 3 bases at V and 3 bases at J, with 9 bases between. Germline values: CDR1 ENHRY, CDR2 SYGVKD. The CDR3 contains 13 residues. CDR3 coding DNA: TGTGCCATCAGTGACAGGGTCGACTACGAGCAGTACTTC. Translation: CAISDRVDYEQYF.

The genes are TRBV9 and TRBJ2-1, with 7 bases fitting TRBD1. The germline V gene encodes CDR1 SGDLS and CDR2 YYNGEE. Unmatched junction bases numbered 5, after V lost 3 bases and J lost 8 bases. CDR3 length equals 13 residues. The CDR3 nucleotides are TGTGCCAGCAGCGCCCGGGACAGCTATGAGCAGTTCTTC. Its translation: CASSARDSYEQFF.

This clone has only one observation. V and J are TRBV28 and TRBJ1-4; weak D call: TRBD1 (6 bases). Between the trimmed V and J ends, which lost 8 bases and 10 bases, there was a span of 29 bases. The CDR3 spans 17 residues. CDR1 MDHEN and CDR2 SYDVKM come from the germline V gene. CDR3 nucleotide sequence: TGTGCCAGCGAGACGGACAGAGGGGAATCGGGGGGTGGAAAACTGTTTTTT. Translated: CASETDRGESGGGKLFF.

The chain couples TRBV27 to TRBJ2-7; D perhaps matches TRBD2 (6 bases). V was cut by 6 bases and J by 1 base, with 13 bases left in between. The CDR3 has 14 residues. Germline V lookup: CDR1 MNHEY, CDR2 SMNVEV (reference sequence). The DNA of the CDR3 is TGTGCCAGCAGAACGGGACTCGCTTCCTACGAGCAGTACTTC. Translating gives CASRTGLASYEQYF.

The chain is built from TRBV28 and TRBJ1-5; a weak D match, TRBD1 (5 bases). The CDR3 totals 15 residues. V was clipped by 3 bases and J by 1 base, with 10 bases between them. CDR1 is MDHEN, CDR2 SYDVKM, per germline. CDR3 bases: TGTGCCAGCAGTTTTGGGGGGAGAAGCAATCAGCCCCAGCATTTT. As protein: CASSFGGRSNQPQHF.

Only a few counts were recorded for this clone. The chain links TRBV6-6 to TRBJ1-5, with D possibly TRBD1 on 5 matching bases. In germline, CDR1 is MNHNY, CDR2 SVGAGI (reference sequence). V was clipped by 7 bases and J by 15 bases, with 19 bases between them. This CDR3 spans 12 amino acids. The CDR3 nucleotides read TGTGCCAGCACCCACACGGTGGGGGGTCCGCATTTT. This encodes CASTHTVGGPHF.

Here the CDR3 DNA reads TGTGCCAGCAGCTTAGAGGGGCAGGGGCGGACCTATGGCTACACCTTC. This encodes CASSLEGQGRTYGYTF. The chain uses TRBV7-6 and TRBJ1-2, with D perhaps TRBD1 (6 bases). The germline CDR1 and CDR2 sequences are SGHVS and FNYEAQ. Trimming left V 1 base short and J 4 bases short, with 16 bases between. The CDR3 totals 16 residues.

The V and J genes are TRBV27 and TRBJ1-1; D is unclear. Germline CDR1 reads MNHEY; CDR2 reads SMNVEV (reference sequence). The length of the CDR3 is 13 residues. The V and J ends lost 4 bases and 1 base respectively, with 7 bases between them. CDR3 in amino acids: CASSSRENTEAFF. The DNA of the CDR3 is TGTGCCAGCAGTTCGAGGGAGAACACTGAAGCTTTCTTT.

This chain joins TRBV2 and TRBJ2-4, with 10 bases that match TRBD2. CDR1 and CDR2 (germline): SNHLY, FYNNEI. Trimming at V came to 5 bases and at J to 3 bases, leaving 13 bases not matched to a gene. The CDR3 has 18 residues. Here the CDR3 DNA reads TGTGCCAGCAGTCGGACTAGCGGACTAGGAGGTGACAAAAACATTCAGTACTTC. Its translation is CASSRTSGLGGDKNIQYF.